This entry describes one T cell receptor beta chain. The table came from immunoSEQ multiplex PCR; TCRdb's copy has only in-frame clones and leaves some out. The sample has more than 250,000 clones, around 87% seen once. This CDR3 is 15 amino acids long. Trimming removed 0 bases from V and 4 bases from J, with 13 bases in between. CDR1 is SGHKS, CDR2 YYEKEE, per germline (reference sequence). Recovery meant two consecutive negative NP/OP PCR tests, professional clearance, or resolved symptoms. This entry is derived from a study of blood T cell repertoires in COVID-19. Overall study context: The cDNA or gDNA used as material had been derived from T cells, B-cell-depleted T cells, or PBMCs.

V usage is TRBV5-5 and J usage is TRBJ2-5; TRBD1 might be the D (6 bases). This receptor was taken from a woman aged 25 to 39 who had recovered from COVID-19. Sequenced material: PBMCs or T cells enriched from blood (not recorded which). This chain's CDR3 is CASSLAQGSRETQYF. The CDR3 DNA sequence: TGTGCCAGCAGCTTGGCCCAGGGGAGTCGAGAGACCCAGTACTTC.